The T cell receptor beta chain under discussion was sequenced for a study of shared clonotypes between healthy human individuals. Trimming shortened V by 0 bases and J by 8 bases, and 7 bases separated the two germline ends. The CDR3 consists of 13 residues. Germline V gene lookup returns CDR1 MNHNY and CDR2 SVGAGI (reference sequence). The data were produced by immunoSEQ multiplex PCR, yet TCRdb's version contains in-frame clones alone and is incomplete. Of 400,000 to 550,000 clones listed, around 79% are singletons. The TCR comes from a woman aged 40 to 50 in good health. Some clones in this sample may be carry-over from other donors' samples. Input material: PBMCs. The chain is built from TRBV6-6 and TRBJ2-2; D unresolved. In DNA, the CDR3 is TGTGCCAGCAGTTACTCGAAAAGGGGGGAGCTGTTTTTT. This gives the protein CASSYSKRGELFF.